This T cell receptor beta chain was observed in a study of shared clonotypes between healthy human individuals. About the study: Samples came from a couple of female and three male donors aged 18 to 49. Three CD4 naive, three CD4 memory, two CD8 naive and one CD8 memory plate were used per donor.

As originally analysed: Junction-only immunoSEQ sequences carried no quality scores, so filtering differed. Assay: immunoSEQ multiplex PCR; the TCRdb copy retains only in-frame clones and omits some. V and J calls and clone size follow that table, whereas D and trimming were derived from the DNA. Counted here are over a million clones, 98% to 99% occurring once; the ten biggest clones make up roughly 0.36%. V dropped 0 bases and J dropped 0 bases, with 9 bases sitting between them. This CDR3 has 16 amino acids. Looked up from germline, CDR1 is SNHLY and CDR2 is FYNNEI. A single count supports this clone.

The source is a man aged 25-45 years in good health. Sequencing was carried out using naive CD4+ T cells sorted from blood. Subset indicated: CD45RA+ positively selected. The V call is TRBV2, the J call TRBJ2-1; the D is unclear. CDR3 nucleotides: TGTGCCAGCAGTGAAGCAGGGCAGCGCTCCTACAATGAGCAGTTCTTC. It translates to CASSEAGQRSYNEQFF.